This T cell receptor (beta chain) came from a study of T-cell reconstitution after alpha-beta-depleted transplantation in children. Unique molecular identifiers were incorporated into the prepared TCRbeta library. TCRdb re-derived calls from the PCR reads in MiXCR, one entry per CDR3 protein. The profile shows about 980,000 distinct CDR3 sequences, 25% to 35% of them singletons. This clonotype was seen more than once but under ten times. The antigen remains unidentified. Study-level points and caveats: After transplant, at about two months, alpha-beta T cells were reportedly derived from several hundred expanded graft clones.

This CDR3 spans 13 amino acids. Germline V gene data show CDR1 as MDHEN and CDR2 as SYDVKM. V was trimmed by 5 bases and J by 11 bases, leaving 18 bases between them. This TCR came from a boy in the first two years of life who had a stem cell transplant for SCID, so the T cells may come from the graft donor. The specimen comprised PBMCs, mostly from graft donor cells, sampled 360 days after TCRalphabeta/CD19-depleted stem cell transplant. The chain combines TRBV28 with TRBJ1-1; a weak D match, TRBD1 (5 bases). The CDR3 sequence is CASSPPGLLWAFF. The CDR3 DNA reads as TGTGCCAGCAGTCCGCCGGGACTGCTTTGGGCTTTCTTT.